This TCR beta chain is from a study of low-dose radiotherapy and immunotherapy resistance in tumors. This CDR3 region has 14 residues. TCRs were amplified for around 21 PCR cycles with a constant-region primer and V-primer adapter. TCRdb passed the reads through MiXCR, listing each CDR3 protein once. The data contain over 50,000 distinct CDR3 sequences, roughly 31% of them singletons. Specified time point: after trial treatment. The treatment: LDRT plus nivolumab, ipilimumab, low-dose cyclophosphamide and aspirin (RACIN trial). The specimen was PBMCs, collected after low-dose radiotherapy plus immunotherapy. The chain uses TRBV21-1 and TRBJ2-7; TRBD1 was called by the table and not checked on the DNA. TRBV21-1 is assigned pseudogene status. The source is a male donor with rectosigmoid adenocarcinoma. The CDR3 DNA sequence: TGTGCCAGCACCCGGGGGACAGGATTTTGGGAGCAGTACTTC. The encoded protein is CASTRGTGFWEQYF.